This is a list of T cell receptor beta chains from one sample in a study of T cells in Graves' hyperthyroidism and ophthalmopathy. TCRdb redid the calling of the multiplex PCR reads with MiXCR, one entry per CDR3 protein. The sample shows under 450,000 distinct CDR3 sequences, around a sixth of them seen only once. Material for sequencing was blood. The receptors were sampled from a woman younger than 30 with Graves' hyperthyroidism. CDR3s include the opening cysteine and the closing phenylalanine or tryptophan. The order of the fields is clone size, V gene, D gene, J gene, CDR3 protein, CDR3 DNA. D genes are given only for firm matches. Rows give clone size only sometimes, using once, few, many, or a class for an expanded clone.

.	TRBV4-3	.	TRBJ2-5	CASSQNSNRKETQYF	TGCGCCAGCAGCCAAAATAGTAACAGAAAAGAGACCCAGTACTTC
many	TRBV5-8	.	TRBJ2-1	CASSLAGRSYNEQFF	TGCGCCAGCAGCTTGGCCGGCCGGAGCTACAATGAGCAGTTCTTC
many	TRBV27	.	TRBJ1-1	CASSLSPELSPRGRKGTEAFF	TGTGCCAGCAGTTTAAGCCCAGAACTCTCCCCGCGGGGAAGGAAGGGCACTGAAGCTTTCTTT
many	TRBV2	.	TRBJ1-5	CASSERSPESPGNQPQHF	TGTGCCAGCAGTGAGCGATCTCCGGAGAGCCCAGGCAATCAGCCCCAGCATTTT
many	TRBV6-1	.	TRBJ1-2	CASSPVYGYTF	TGTGCCAGCAGCCCTGTTTATGGCTACACCTTC
many	TRBV9	.	TRBJ2-1	CASSGAGTSNNEQFF	TGTGCCAGCAGCGGGGCCGGGACGAGCAACAATGAGCAGTTCTTC
.	TRBV19	TRBD1	TRBJ1-5	CASPNGTALNQPQHF	TGTGCCAGCCCGAACGGGACAGCACTCAATCAGCCCCAGCATTTT
many	TRBV5-1	TRBD2	TRBJ2-2	CASSSTGLAGTGELFF	TGCGCCAGCAGCTCTACGGGACTAGCGGGAACCGGGGAGCTGTTTTTT
many	TRBV20-1	.	TRBJ1-2	CSATPGQPNYGYTF	TGCAGTGCTACGCCAGGGCAACCTAACTATGGCTACACCTTC
.	TRBV12-3/TRBV12-4	TRBD1	TRBJ1-2	CASGTGGGGYGYTF	TGTGCCAGCGGGACAGGGGGCGGGGGCTATGGCTACACCTTC
many	TRBV3-1	.	TRBJ1-2	CASSQEGRHYGYTF	TGTGCCAGCAGCCAAGAGGGACGGCACTATGGCTACACCTTC
many	TRBV7-8	.	TRBJ2-7	CASSPYGRHRNYEQYF	TGTGCCAGCAGCCCATATGGACGGCACCGTAACTACGAGCAGTACTTC
many	TRBV5-6	TRBD2	TRBJ2-3	CASSSLAGATDTQYF	TGTGCCAGCAGCTCCTTAGCGGGAGCAACAGATACGCAGTATTTT
.	TRBV19	.	TRBJ1-5	CASSPAGINQPQHF	TGTGCCAGTAGCCCGGCAGGGATTAATCAGCCCCAGCATTTT
.	TRBV7-9	TRBD1	TRBJ2-7	CASSSGQGISLEQYF	TGTGCCAGCAGCTCAGGACAGGGAATATCGCTCGAGCAGTACTTC
many	TRBV20-1	.	TRBJ2-3	CSARARPTDTQYF	TGCAGTGCTAGGGCGAGACCCACAGATACGCAGTATTTT
many	TRBV6-1	TRBD1	TRBJ2-7	CASSYLWTGTIYEQYF	TGTGCCAGCAGTTATTTATGGACAGGGACAATCTACGAGCAGTACTTC
many	TRBV5-1	.	TRBJ2-7	CASSLDTRLDEQYF	TGCGCCAGCAGCTTGGATACCCGGTTAGACGAGCAGTACTTC
many	TRBV28	TRBD1	TRBJ2-2	CASRRQGAGAGELFF	TGTGCCAGCAGACGCCAGGGGGCAGGGGCCGGGGAGCTGTTTTTT
.	TRBV7-2	TRBD2	TRBJ2-7	CASSPGSPGLAGGPYEQYF	TGTGCCAGCTCACCGGGCTCCCCGGGACTAGCGGGAGGGCCCTACGAGCAGTACTTC
many	TRBV7-2	.	TRBJ2-7	CASSLAGLGQQYF	TGTGCCAGCAGCTTAGCCGGTTTGGGACAGCAGTACTTC
many	TRBV20-1	.	TRBJ2-7	CSASPDPYEQYF	TGCAGTGCTAGCCCAGACCCCTACGAGCAGTACTTC
.	TRBV6-2/TRBV6-3	TRBD1	TRBJ1-2	CASSQKWTGVYGYTF	TGTGCCAGCAGCCAAAAATGGACAGGAGTCTATGGCTACACCTTC
.	TRBV18	.	TRBJ1-3	CASSPNVRSGNTIYF	TGTGCCAGCTCACCTAACGTCCGCTCTGGAAACACCATATATTTT
few	TRBV4-3	.	TRBJ1-1	CASSQGRPGQLNTEAFF	TGCGCCAGCAGCCAAGGGCGCCCCGGACAATTGAACACTGAAGCTTTCTTT
many	TRBV11-1	TRBD2	TRBJ2-5	CASSLAGAPETQYF	TGTGCCAGCAGCCTGGCGGGAGCCCCAGAGACCCAGTACTTC
many	TRBV7-9	.	TRBJ1-1	CASSLALYGIDTEAFF	TGTGCCAGCAGCTTAGCTCTTTATGGGATAGACACTGAAGCTTTCTTT
many	TRBV7-8	.	TRBJ2-2	CASSLKRVTNTGELFF	TGTGCCAGCAGCTTGAAGCGGGTCACGAACACCGGGGAGCTGTTTTTT
.	TRBV7-3	TRBD2	TRBJ2-3	CASSLIGTSGTDTQYF	TGTGCCAGCAGCTTAATAGGGACTAGCGGCACAGATACGCAGTATTTT
many	TRBV11-2	.	TRBJ2-7	CASSSDSGSQMDEQYF	TGTGCCAGCAGCTCGGACAGCGGCTCACAGATGGACGAGCAGTACTTC
once	TRBV9	TRBD1	TRBJ1-3	CASSLGYEQDRGPSSGNTIYF	TGTGCCAGCAGCCTAGGCTACGAACAAGACAGGGGACCCTCGTCTGGAAACACCATATATTTT
many	TRBV12-3/TRBV12-4	TRBD1	TRBJ1-2	CASSSLTGGIFYGYTF	TGTGCCAGCAGTTCCCTGACAGGGGGCATCTTTTATGGCTACACCTTC
few	TRBV28	.	TRBJ2-2	CASSFIAQGRGELFF	TGTGCCAGCAGTTTCATCGCTCAGGGGCGCGGGGAGCTGTTTTTT
many	TRBV28	.	TRBJ2-5	CASSDGETQYF	TGTGCCAGCAGTGACGGCGAGACCCAGTACTTC
many	TRBV3-1	TRBD2	TRBJ2-1	CASSAGGSAYNEQFF	TGTGCCAGCAGCGCCGGGGGGAGCGCCTACAATGAGCAGTTCTTC
many	TRBV7-9	.	TRBJ2-2	CASSLDSGELFF	TGTGCCAGCAGCTTAGATAGCGGGGAGCTGTTTTTT
few	TRBV29-1	.	TRBJ1-4	CSVPGGSNEKLFF	TGCAGCGTTCCGGGAGGGTCTAATGAAAAACTGTTTTTT
few	TRBV2	.	TRBJ1-3	CARRGQESSGNTIYF	TGTGCCAGGAGGGGTCAGGAAAGCTCTGGAAACACCATATATTTT
.	TRBV6-1	TRBD2	TRBJ2-1	CASSIAGVYNEQFF	TGTGCCAGCAGTATAGCGGGAGTCTACAATGAGCAGTTCTTC
many	TRBV6-6	TRBD1	TRBJ1-4	CASSYSTGAEREKLFF	TGTGCCAGCAGTTACTCAACAGGGGCGGAGAGGGAAAAACTGTTTTTT
few	TRBV6-1	.	TRBJ2-7	CASSNPRPSYEQYF	TGTGCCAGCAGCAACCCCCGGCCCTCCTACGAGCAGTACTTC
.	TRBV5-1	TRBD1	TRBJ2-5	CASSSEDRGVETQYF	TGCGCCAGCAGCTCCGAGGACAGGGGTGTAGAGACCCAGTACTTC
.	TRBV4-2	TRBD2	TRBJ2-5	CASSPVGPSGGGETQYF	TGTGCCAGCAGCCCCGTGGGACCAAGCGGGGGGGGGGAGACCCAGTACTTC
.	TRBV4-2	.	TRBJ1-5	CASSLTRAQPQHF	TGTGCCAGCAGCCTCACCAGGGCTCAGCCCCAGCATTTT
.	TRBV5-1	TRBD1	TRBJ1-4	CASSGTGANEKLFF	TGCGCCAGCAGCGGGACAGGAGCTAATGAAAAACTGTTTTTT
few	TRBV19	TRBD1	TRBJ1-5	CASAWDRINQPQHF	TGTGCCAGCGCGTGGGACAGAATTAATCAGCCCCAGCATTTT
many	TRBV27	TRBD1	TRBJ2-6	CASRPTGAGANVLTF	TGTGCCAGCAGACCGACAGGGGCTGGGGCCAACGTCCTGACTTTC
many	TRBV6-1	TRBD2	TRBJ2-1	CASSDGPSGKRYNEQFF	TGTGCCAGCAGTGACGGGCCTAGCGGGAAAAGGTACAATGAGCAGTTCTTC
once	TRBV6-1	TRBD2	TRBJ2-7	CASTPAGVRDEQYF	TGTGCCAGCACCCCAGCGGGAGTTCGTGACGAGCAGTACTTC
many	TRBV7-9	TRBD2	TRBJ2-1	CASSGFGSGLDEQFF	TGTGCCAGCAGTGGGTTCGGTAGCGGGTTAGATGAGCAGTTCTTC
.	TRBV24-1	TRBD1	TRBJ2-5	CATSDRPTGLGETQYF	TGTGCCACCAGTGATAGACCGACAGGGCTTGGAGAGACCCAGTACTTC
many	TRBV6-6	.	TRBJ2-7	CASSYVQGGRDEQYF	TGTGCCAGCAGTTACGTTCAGGGGGGCCGGGACGAGCAGTACTTC
many	TRBV2	.	TRBJ1-5	CASSDEVGNQPQHF	TGTGCCAGCAGTGATGAAGTCGGGAATCAGCCCCAGCATTTT
many	TRBV5-1	TRBD1	TRBJ2-3	CASSLATQGAGTDTQYF	TGCGCCAGCAGCTTGGCTACCCAGGGGGCAGGTACAGATACGCAGTATTTT
once	TRBV2	TRBD2	TRBJ2-5	CASSQRGLAGETQYF	TGTGCCAGCAGTCAAAGGGGACTAGCTGGGGAGACCCAGTACTTC